The T cell receptor (beta chain) under discussion was sequenced for a study of metastatic and nonmetastatic thyroid tumors. Study-level background: From malignant and benign thyroid patients, repertoires in blood and in tumor or nodule tissue were compared.

Study outcomes and limitations: Reported TCR beta diversity, measured in blood and tumor, was significantly higher for malignant thyroid tumors than for benign nodules.

The authors' processing: Using the CDR3 differences seen across clinicopathological groups, the authors built a distant-metastasis classifier for papillary thyroid cancer, which was meant to discriminate distant-metastatic patients. TCRdb reanalyzed the PCR reads via MiXCR. These V and J calls originate from TCRdb's pipeline instead of the authors' own analysis. The table includes about 16,000 clones, about 25% detected once. Germline V CDR1 and CDR2: KGHSY, FQNENV. With 11 bases removed from V and 9 bases from J, the gap between germline ends came to 23 bases. CDR3 size: 14 residues. No patient had received any treatment before thyroid surgery. To note about this clone: Its antigen is unknown.

The TCR originated in a female donor with papillary thyroid cancer or a benign thyroid nodule (not recorded which). Some clones in this sample may be carry-over from other donors' samples. Source material: adjacent normal tissue. The V gene is TRBV16, the J gene TRBJ2-1; possibly TRBD2 for D (6 bases). CDR3 protein: CAAAGTQPRSEQFF. Written as DNA, the CDR3 is TGTGCCGCCGCGGGGACCCAGCCAAGGAGTGAGCAGTTCTTC.